Following are 13 T cell receptor beta chains from one sample sequenced in a study of T cell responses to AZD1222 COVID-19 vaccine. Assay used: immunoSEQ multiplex PCR; TCRdb lists only in-frame clones, some missing. The table has 80,000 to 100,000 clones, just over 90% seen once. Sample: peripheral blood, taken 28 days after the second AZD1222 dose. Receptor source: an adult who received the AZD1222 COVID-19 vaccine.

The chain carries TRBV10-2 and TRBJ1-5; D gene uncertain. Per the germline V gene, CDR1 is WSHSY and CDR2 is SAAADI. Trimming shortened V by 3 bases and J by 5 bases, and 17 bases separated the two germline ends. This CDR3 region has 16 residues. The CDR3 loop reads CASSDLGGSGDQPQHF. In DNA form, the CDR3 reads TGCGCCAGCAGTGACTTAGGAGGGTCAGGCGATCAGCCCCAGCATTTT.

V and J are TRBV7-9 and TRBJ2-2; the match to TRBD1 covers 7 bases. Germline V CDR1 and CDR2: SEHNR, FQNEAQ (reference sequence). Trimming at V came to 1 base and at J to 2 bases, leaving 4 bases not matched to a gene. CDR3 length equals 16 residues. CDR3 sequence: CASSLEGQLNTGELFF. Here the CDR3 DNA reads TGTGCCAGCAGCTTAGAGGGACAGCTAAACACCGGGGAGCTGTTTTTT.

The rearrangement joins TRBV2 to TRBJ2-1; TRBD2 might be the D (6 bases). This CDR3 has 12 amino acids. CDR1 is SNHLY and CDR2 is FYNNEI in the germline V gene. Trimming stripped 6 bases from V and 9 bases from J, with 12 bases between. The CDR3 nucleotides read TGTGCCAGCAGCATGACTAGTGGTGAGCAGTTCTTC. This gives the protein CASSMTSGEQFF.

The chain employs TRBV6-6 and TRBJ2-2; 7 bases are shared with TRBD1. The CDR3 is 15 amino acids. The germline CDR1 and CDR2 sequences are MNHNY and SVGAGI (reference sequence). J lost 2 bases, V lost 4 bases, and 4 bases had no gene match. CDR3 sequence reads: CASSFRGRNTGELFF. As DNA, the CDR3 is TGTGCCAGCAGTTTTAGGGGGCGAAACACCGGGGAGCTGTTTTTT.

As regards this clone: At one end the junction does not follow the germline gene, possibly because of a read error. The chain joins TRBV28 to TRBJ2-1, with TRBD2 matching over 7 bases. The germline V gene encodes CDR1 MDHEN and CDR2 SYDVKM. The CDR3 has 12 amino acids. The CDR3: CASSPPGLGLLF. As DNA, the CDR3 is TGTGCCAGCAGCCCCCCCGGACTAGGTCTGCTCTTC.

CDR3: CASSRGIREGIHF. DNA for the CDR3: TGTGCCAGCAGCCGTGGGATTAGAGAGGGAATTCATTTT. This rearrangement joins TRBV7-8 to TRBJ1-5; D call uncertain. Germline CDR1 SGHVS, CDR2 FQNEAQ. The CDR3 sequence is 13 residues long. V lost 5 bases and J lost 16, with 21 bases in between.

This chain uses TRBV20-1 with TRBJ1-5; possible D gene TRBD1, 5 bases. Trimming took 3 bases from V and 7 from J, leaving 13 bases between them. Germline CDR1 reads DFQATT; CDR2 reads SNEGSKA (reference sequence). The CDR3 runs 13 residues. The CDR3 reads CSASARAGQPQHF. The CDR3 DNA reads TGCAGTGCTAGTGCCAGGGCGGGACAGCCCCAGCATTTT.

The chain links TRBV10-1 to TRBJ2-1; TRBD1 agrees at 9 bases. V gave up 3 bases and J gave up 7 bases; unmatched junction bases: 16. Germline V lookup: CDR1 WNHNN, CDR2 SYGVQD (reference sequence). There are 18 residues in the CDR3. The CDR3 spells CASSDKRGQGSSWNEQFF. The CDR3 nucleotides read TGCGCCAGCAGTGATAAACGGGGACAGGGCTCTTCCTGGAATGAGCAGTTCTTC.

The chain links TRBV10-3 to TRBJ2-5; 10 bases fit TRBD2. This CDR3 has 14 residues. V lost 4 bases to trimming and J lost 5 bases; unmatched junction nucleotides: 4. Germline V gene sequence: CDR1 ENHRY, CDR2 SYGVKD. In nucleotides, the CDR3 is TGTGCCATCAGTGCCAGCGGGGGGGTGGAGACCCAGTACTTC. It encodes CAISASGGVETQYF.

CDR3 coding DNA: TGTGCCAGCAGCTTAGCAGCGGAAACAGATACGCAGTATTTT. Translated: CASSLAAETDTQYF. The chain is built from TRBV7-2 and TRBJ2-3; D might be TRBD2 (5 bases). CDR1 SGHTA and CDR2 FQGNSA come from the germline V gene. V was pared by 0 bases and J by 3 bases, with 7 bases between. The CDR3 runs 14 residues. Complete variable domain (other parts from reference TRBV7-2 and TRBJ2-3): GAGVSQSPSNKVTEKGKDVELRCDPISGHTALYWYRQSLGQGLEFLIYFQGNSAPDKSGLPSDRFSAERTGGSVSTLTIQRTQQEDSAVYLCASSLAAETDTQYFGPGTRLTVL.

V and J are TRBV14 and TRBJ1-2; D gene unclear. From germline, CDR1 is SGHDN and CDR2 FVKESK. The CDR3 totals 15 residues. V was trimmed by 1 base and J by 0 bases, leaving 9 bases between them. CDR3 sequence reads: CASSQARRPNYGYTF. CDR3 nucleotides: TGTGCCAGCAGCCAAGCCCGCAGACCTAACTATGGCTACACCTTC.

This rearrangement joins TRBV18 to TRBJ1-1; D possibly corresponds to TRBD1 (5 bases). The CDR3 has 15 amino acids. Trimming took off 3 bases at V and 1 base at J, with 12 bases between the two ends. The germline V gene has CDR1 KGHSH and CDR2 LQKENI. In nucleotides, the CDR3 is TGTGCCAGCTCACCGGGGGGTGGGGAGAACACTGAAGCTTTCTTT. Translation gives CASSPGGGENTEAFF.

V gene TRBV6-4 combines with J gene TRBJ1-5, with TRBD1 as a possible D gene (5 bases). The CDR3 loop spans 15 amino acids. Germline CDR1 MRHNA, CDR2 SNTAGT. Trimming cost V 2 bases and J 0 bases, with 8 bases left between them. The CDR3 DNA is TGTGCCAGCAGTGACCCTACAGGTAGCAATCAGCCCCAGCATTTT. Amino acid sequence: CASSDPTGSNQPQHF.